Shown below are 19 T cell receptor beta chains from a single sample sequenced in a study of liver allograft versus peripheral blood T cells. The wider study: The authors compared T cell receptor repertoires in transplanted livers with recipients' peripheral blood repertoires.

TCRdb used MiXCR to reprocess the reads, holding one entry per CDR3 protein. The repertoire holds 2,000 to 3,000 distinct CDR3 sequences, with 16% as singletons. The receptors were gathered from a human patient who had a liver transplant. The T cells may partly be graft donor cells.

Within the sample, this clonotype is medium-sized. The rearrangement links TRBV18 to TRBJ1-5, with a tentative D call TRBD1 (5 bases). The CDR3 consists of 13 residues. Germline V gene lookup returns CDR1 KGHSH and CDR2 LQKENI. Trimming stripped 2 bases from V and 9 bases from J, with 11 bases between. CDR3 sequence reads: CASSPGAQGPQHF. The CDR3 DNA sequence: TGTGCCAGCTCACCAGGGGCCCAGGGGCCCCAGCATTTT. The full variable domain, completed using reference TRBV18 and TRBJ1-5, is NAGVMQNPRHLVRRRGQEARLRCSPMKGHSHVYWYRQLPEEGLKFMVYLQKENIIDESGMPKERFSAEFPKEGPSILRIQQVVRGDSAAYFCASSPGAQGPQHFGDGTRLSIL.

By share, this clonotype counts as medium-sized. The CDR3 reads CASSSSGTGYQPQHF. The CDR3 bases are TGTGCCAGCAGCTCATCCGGGACAGGCTATCAGCCCCAGCATTTT. This rearrangement joins TRBV28 to TRBJ1-5; 8 nucleotides agree with TRBD1. CDR1 is MDHEN and CDR2 is SYDVKM in the germline V gene. This CDR3 is built from 15 residues. The trim removed 6 bases at V and 5 bases at J, leaving 9 bases unmatched.

The V gene is TRBV11-3, the J gene TRBJ1-3; tentative D call: TRBD1 (5 bases). The CDR3 has 14 residues. V was shortened by 4 bases and J by 1 base, with 8 bases between the two germline ends. Germline values: CDR1 SGHNT, CDR2 YENEEA. CDR3 in DNA: TGTGCCAGCAGCTCCGGGACTTCTGGAAACACCATATATTTT. It translates to CASSSGTSGNTIYF.

The CDR3 protein is CSARDPGAGSNSPLHF. DNA of the CDR3: TGCAGTGCTAGAGATCCTGGGGCAGGATCAAATTCACCCCTCCACTTT. V and J are TRBV20-1 and TRBJ1-6; TRBD1 is a possible D gene (5 bases). There are 16 residues in the CDR3. Germline-derived CDR1 and CDR2 are DFQATT and SNEGSKA (reference sequence). Trimming took off 0 bases at V and 7 bases at J, with 16 bases between the two ends.

This clonotype counts as medium-sized. V is TRBV7-2 and J is TRBJ1-1; unclear D gene. The CDR3 sequence is 15 residues long. Germline values: CDR1 SGHTA, CDR2 FQGNSA. V dropped 1 base and J dropped 1 base, with 10 bases sitting between them. The CDR3 DNA reads TGTGCCAGCAGCTTAGGGACTTTGGGGAACACTGAAGCTTTCTTT. Translated, it gives CASSLGTLGNTEAFF.

The chain carries TRBV7-2 and TRBJ1-2; 7 bases match TRBD1. CDR1 and CDR2 (germline): SGHTA, FQGNSA. Trimming at V came to 5 bases and at J to 0 bases, leaving 6 bases not matched to a gene. CDR3 length equals 15 residues. CDR3 coding DNA: TGTGCCAGCAGCCCGGACAGGCAAGCTAACTATGGCTACACCTTC. Translated, it gives CASSPDRQANYGYTF.

This clonotype was counted only a few times. The rearrangement joins TRBV10-2 to TRBJ1-4; D is possibly TRBD1 (5 bases). This CDR3 contains 12 residues. The V end was cut by 9 bases, the J end by 7 bases, with 12 bases between. The germline gives CDR1 WSHSY, CDR2 SAAADI. CDR3 protein: CASGRGGEKLFF. CDR3 in DNA: TGCGCCAGTGGGAGGGGAGGTGAAAAACTGTTTTTT.

This clonotype rates as large. The chain combines TRBV6-2 or TRBV6-3 with TRBJ2-7, with 9 bases lining up with TRBD2. After removal of 4 bases from V and 0 bases from J, the junction contained 4 bases not matched to a gene. The CDR3 extends over 15 amino acids. The germline gives CDR1 MNHEY, CDR2 SVGEGT. The CDR3 coding sequence is TGTGCCAGCAGTTCGACTAGCGGTAGCTCCTACGAGCAGTACTTC. Its protein is CASSSTSGSSYEQYF.

Details on this clonotype: This may be a read error: a much more frequent sequence differs by one nucleotide. The chain is built from TRBV6-6 and TRBJ2-7; D may be TRBD2 (5 bases). Trimming pared 10 bases from V and 1 base from J, leaving 14 bases between. The CDR3 length is 13 residues. Germline lookup yields CDR1 MNHNY and CDR2 SVGAGI (reference sequence). Here the CDR3 DNA reads TGTGCCATCCGTGAGGGAATTTCCTACGAGCAGTACGTC. The encoded protein is CAIREGISYEQYV.

Within the sample, this clonotype is large. An end of the junction differs from the germline gene, which may be a read error. V and J are TRBV7-2 and TRBJ1-1; the D gene is possibly TRBD1 (6 bases). There are 13 residues in the CDR3. The germline V gene encodes CDR1 SGHTA and CDR2 FQGNSA. This CDR3 reads CASRLGGATEAFF. The CDR3 DNA is TGTGCCAGCAGATTAGGGGGGGCTACTGAAGCTTTCTTT.

V gene TRBV10-3 combines with J gene TRBJ2-3, with 8 positions matching TRBD2. Trimming removed 4 bases from V and 4 bases from J; junction bases left unmatched: 10. This CDR3 has 16 residues. CDR1 and CDR2 (germline): ENHRY, SYGVKD. The CDR3 DNA sequence: TGTGCCATCAGTGCCGAGAGTTCGGGGGGGGCAGATACGCAGTATTTT. Translated: CAISAESSGGADTQYF.

The chain joins TRBV7-9 to TRBJ2-7; unclear D gene. Germline CDR1 reads SEHNR; CDR2 reads FQNEAQ (reference sequence). CDR3 size: 12 residues. V was shortened by 6 bases and J by 4 bases, with 10 bases between the two germline ends. CDR3 coding DNA: TGTGCCAGCAGTTCCGGGCTATACGAGCAGTACTTC. Translated, it gives CASSSGLYEQYF.

This clonotype has more than one count but fewer than ten. The chain is built from TRBV6-2 or TRBV6-3 and TRBJ2-3; D is ambiguous. CDR1 and CDR2 from the germline V gene are MNHEY and SVGEGT. The length of the CDR3 is 14 residues. V was clipped by 10 bases and J by 1 base, with 15 bases between them. This CDR3 reads CATGRLYRTDTQYF. The CDR3 DNA reads as TGTGCCACTGGTCGCCTCTATCGCACAGATACGCAGTATTTT.

The chain is built from TRBV20-1 and TRBJ2-7; no definite D call. The CDR3 has 9 residues. Looked up from germline, CDR1 is DFQATT and CDR2 is SNEGSKA (reference sequence). DNA for the CDR3: TGCACCCTAAGGTACGAGCAGTACTTC. Translated, it gives CTLRYEQYF.

The chain recombines TRBV6-1 with TRBJ1-1; D is uncertain. V lost 10 bases and J 1 base, leaving 13 bases between the germline ends. The CDR3 has 13 amino acids. CDR1 MNHNS and CDR2 SASEGT come from the germline V gene. This CDR3 reads CATEGVRNTEAFF. The CDR3 DNA follows: TGTGCCACCGAAGGTGTTAGGAACACTGAAGCTTTCTTT.

This clonotype was seen only a few times. This chain links TRBV19 with TRBJ1-2; D is possibly TRBD1 (6 bases). CDR1 and CDR2 from the germline V gene are LNHDA and SQIVND (reference sequence). The CDR3 runs to 15 residues. Trimming shortened V by 5 bases and J by 4 bases, and 17 bases separated the two germline ends. CDR3 coding DNA: TGTGCCAGTAGTGTGACAGGCCTGGGGGCCTATGGCTACACCTTC. This translates into CASSVTGLGAYGYTF.

This clonotype is labeled medium-sized. The V and J genes are TRBV7-2 and TRBJ1-2; TRBD1 might be the D (6 bases). The CDR3 is made up of 13 amino acids. The ends were cut back, 5 bases at V and 1 base at J, with 8 bases in the middle. The V gene's germline CDR1 is SGHTA and CDR2 FQGNSA. CDR3 region: CASSPDSNYGYTF. CDR3 DNA: TGTGCCAGCAGCCCGGACAGTAACTATGGCTACACCTTC.

By sample share, this clonotype is medium-sized. V gene TRBV12-3 or TRBV12-4 combines with J gene TRBJ1-2; D is perhaps TRBD1 (6 bases). The CDR3 has 14 amino acids. V gave up 5 bases and J gave up 6 bases, with 16 bases separating them. CDR3 residues: CASSGQWGGDGYTF. The CDR3 DNA reads TGTGCCAGCAGTGGTCAGTGGGGGGGCGATGGCTACACCTTC.

This clonotype is large in the sample. This rearrangement joins TRBV6-2 or TRBV6-3 to TRBJ1-1, with D maybe TRBD1 (5 bases). This CDR3 spans 13 amino acids. Per the germline V gene, CDR1 is MNHEY and CDR2 is SVGEGT. The V end lost 6 bases, the J end lost 1 base, and 9 bases lay between the germline ends. The CDR3 coding sequence is TGTGCCAGCAGCCCGGGACGGAACACTGAAGCTTTCTTT. Its translation: CASSPGRNTEAFF.